Detailed here is one TCR beta chain. As yet, its antigen is unknown. The germline CDR1 and CDR2 sequences are LNHNV and YYDKDF (reference sequence). Trimming took 0 bases from V and 3 from J; bases not matched to a gene: 5. This CDR3 is 16 amino acids long. The table came from immunoSEQ multiplex PCR; TCRdb's copy has only in-frame clones and leaves some out. This table has fewer than 650,000 clones, 76% appearing once. The data belong to a study of shared clonotypes between healthy human individuals. Study results and caveats: Represented diversity, genetic and exposure-history alike, was limited by few donors.

This chain uses TRBV15 with TRBJ1-5, with TRBD1 matching 7 bases. This clonotype originated in a middle-aged woman in good health. Some clones in this sample may be carry-over from other donors' samples. Sequenced material: PBMCs. The CDR3 coding sequence is TGTGCCACCAGCAGAGATCGGACAGGACTCAATCAGCCCCAGCATTTT. It codes for CATSRDRTGLNQPQHF. The whole variable domain, remainder taken from reference TRBV15 and TRBJ1-5, is DAMVIQNPRYQVTQFGKPVTLSCSQTLNHNVMYWYQQKSSQAPKLLFHYYDKDFNNEADTPDNFQSRRPNTSFCFLDIRSPGLGDTAMYLCATSRDRTGLNQPQHFGDGTRLSIL.